The T cell receptor beta chain described here comes from a study of T cell repertoires in cytomegalovirus infection. On the study more broadly: Public TCR beta signatures provided an indication of both CMV infection and a matching HLA type. Study-wide findings and caveats: Cumulative frequency (of public TCR beta family members) identified carriers of CMV plus the relevant HLA. The study found HLA-C-restricted CMV-specific TCR beta clonotypes dominating the ex vivo response.

The CDR3 covers 11 residues. Per germline, CDR1 ENHRY and CDR2 SYGVKD. MiXCR, run by TCRdb on the reads, gives a single entry per CDR3 protein. The data hold 65,000 to 95,000 distinct CDR3 sequences, with around 3.4% observed a single time. This clonotype was seen many times. Its antigen is still unknown. This receptor was identified in a human donor in good health (CMV status not recorded). Some clones in this sample may be carry-over from other donors' samples. This chain links TRBV10-3 with TRBJ1-1; weak D call: TRBD1 (6 bases). The sequenced sample consisted of PBMCs. CDR3 DNA: TGTGCTACTTCTGGGGGCTCTGAAGCTTTCTTT. This encodes CATSGGSEAFF.